Shown below are 25 T cell receptor beta chains from a single sample sequenced in a study of tumor and adjacent non-tumor tissue in lung cancer. Three rounds of nested PCR, following a modified ARM-PCR protocol, produced the TCRbeta library. From the multiplex PCR reads, TCRdb called clonotypes with MiXCR, one entry per CDR3 protein. The table includes roughly 66,000 distinct CDR3 sequences, approximately 73% detected once. RNA was extracted from bulk tissue without any cell sorting. Sequencing was performed on lung tumor tissue. The receptors here all came from a man aged 55-75 years with non-small cell lung cancer.

Notes on this clonotype: At one of its ends the junction is not consistent with the germline gene, which may arise from a read error. The chain employs TRBV20-1 and TRBJ2-3, with 8 bases that match TRBD2. CDR3 length: 17 amino acids. From germline, CDR1 is DFQATT and CDR2 SNEGSKA (reference sequence). CDR3 sequence: CSARDNLETSGTDMQYF. The CDR3 DNA reads TGCAGTGCTAGAGATAATCTGGAAACTAGCGGAACAGATATGCAGTATTTT.

As to this clonotype: Given a much more abundant clone one base away, this may be a read error. The CDR3 region has the DNA TGCGCCAGCAGCTTGGACAGGGTTTCCGAGCAGTACTTC. As protein: CASSLDRVSEQYF. This rearrangement joins TRBV5-1 to TRBJ2-7; possible D gene TRBD1, 6 bases. There are 13 residues in the CDR3. The germline V and J ends were trimmed by 0 bases and 6 bases, with 10 bases remaining between them. The germline gives CDR1 SGHRS, CDR2 YFSETQ. The variable domain in full, with the rest retrieved from reference TRBV5-1 and TRBJ2-7, is KAGVTQTPRYLIKTRGQQVTLSCSPISGHRSVSWYQQTPGQGLQFLFEYFSETQRNKGNFPGRFSGRQFSNSRSEMNVSTLELGDSALYLCASSLDRVSEQYFGPGTRLTVT.

The chain uses TRBV28 and TRBJ1-1, with D perhaps TRBD1 (6 bases). CDR3 length equals 12 residues. Germline V gene lookup returns CDR1 MDHEN and CDR2 SYDVKM. Trimming shortened V by 4 bases and J by 9 bases, and 12 bases separated the two germline ends. CDR3 sequence: CASSWEGTKAFF. CDR3 in DNA: TGTGCCAGCAGTTGGGAGGGGACAAAAGCTTTCTTT.

The chain has TRBV29-1 and TRBJ2-3, with a tentative D call TRBD2 (6 bases). Trimming removed 4 bases from V and 0 bases from J, with 14 bases in between. The CDR3 covers 15 residues. Germline V lookup: CDR1 SQVTM, CDR2 ANQGSEA. The CDR3, as DNA: TGCAGCGTTGTTGCGGGAATGGGTAGCACAGATACGCAGTATTTT. This codes for CSVVAGMGSTDTQYF.

A remark on this clonotype: The CDR3 ends on some other residue instead of the conserved phenylalanine or tryptophan, so this is likely a read error. The DNA is left out, because the CDR3 cannot be placed on it with certainty; the CDR3 is given as TCRdb lists it. The CDR3 is CASSKDTYQEIQHL. The chain has TRBV11-1 and TRBJ2-5. The CDR3 is made up of 14 amino acids, end residues included. CDR1 and CDR2 from the germline V gene are SGHAT and FQDESV (reference sequence).

On this clonotype itself: It is likely a read error, because the conserved phenylalanine at the end of the CDR3 is missing. The genes are TRBV29-1 and TRBJ1-1; 7 nucleotides match TRBD1. CDR1 SQVTM and CDR2 ANQGSEA come from the germline V gene. CDR3 length: 13 amino acids. The chain's CDR3 is CSASAGGDNEAFS. The CDR3, as DNA: TGCAGTGCCTCGGCAGGGGGGGACAATGAAGCTTTCTCT.

This clonotype has a single count. One end of the junction varies from germline; a read error may be responsible. The V gene is TRBV13, the J gene TRBJ2-3; D not certain. The CDR3 is 15 amino acids. The germline V gene has CDR1 PRHDT and CDR2 FYEKMQ (reference sequence). CDR3 region: CPSSLAIQKTDTQYF. In nucleotides, the CDR3 is TGTCCCAGCAGCTTGGCGATACAGAAAACAGATACGCAGTATTTT.

A few counts support this clonotype. Its ends do not fully match the called genes, so a read error is possible. The chain carries TRBV29-1 and TRBJ2-2, with D maybe TRBD2 (6 bases). The CDR3 spans 14 residues. Germline CDR1 SQVTM, CDR2 ANQGSEA. CDR3 sequence: CSVRRGAVAGEPFF. CDR3 bases: TGCAGCGTTCGTCGCGGGGCGGTTGCCGGGGAGCCGTTTTTT.

A few counts support this clonotype. The chain uses TRBV29-1 and TRBJ2-7, with D tentatively TRBD1 or TRBD2 (5 bases each). The germline CDR1 and CDR2 sequences are SQVTM and ANQGSEA. Trimming pared 4 bases from V and 1 base from J, leaving 14 bases between. This CDR3 has 14 residues. As DNA, the CDR3 is TGCAGCGTTGCCGCTCCGGGGCCGTCCTACGAGCAGTACTTC. This codes for CSVAAPGPSYEQYF.

To note about this clonotype: A read error may be the cause here, since a much bigger clone is one base away. The chain couples TRBV11-3 to TRBJ2-1; either TRBD1 or TRBD2 may fit D (6 bases each). Germline V gene data show CDR1 as SGHNT and CDR2 as YENEEA. The ends were cut back, 5 bases at V and 9 bases at J, with 14 bases in the middle. The length of the CDR3 is 13 residues. The CDR3, as DNA: TGTGCCAGCAGCCAGGCCACGGGGGCTGAGCAGTTCTTC. It encodes CASSQATGAEQFF.

Turning to this clonotype: One base away lies a much larger clone, so this may be a sequencing read error. The genes are TRBV11-2 and TRBJ2-3; D remains ambiguous. V lost 0 bases and J 5 bases, leaving 9 bases between the germline ends. Germline assignment: CDR1 SGHAT and CDR2 FQNNGV. The CDR3 runs to 14 residues. The CDR3 bases are TGTGCCAGCAGCTTAGATGGGTCTTTAGATACGCAGTATTTT. Its protein is CASSLDGSLDTQYF.

The V call is TRBV6-5, the J call TRBJ2-3; 8 bases are shared with TRBD1. Germline CDR1 and CDR2: MNHEY and SVGAGI. The CDR3 has 16 residues. CDR3 coding DNA: TGTACCACCAGTTCCCTACAGGGGGGCGATACAGATACGCAGTATTTT. The encoded protein is CTTSSLQGGDTDTQYF.

Notes on this clonotype: A much larger clonotype is one base distant, so this may be a read error. The chain recombines TRBV19 with TRBJ2-3, with D perhaps being TRBD1 or TRBD2 (6 bases each). The germline gives CDR1 LNHDA, CDR2 SQIVND (reference sequence). The CDR3 consists of 12 residues. Trimming removed 8 bases from V and 4 bases from J, with 10 bases in between. The CDR3: CASGGLPDTQYF. The CDR3 nucleotides are TGTGCCAGTGGGGGGCTCCCAGATACGCAGTATTTT.

Turning to this clonotype: Likely a read error: the CDR3 ends without its conserved phenylalanine or tryptophan. The chain has TRBV5-6 and TRBJ2-1; the match to TRBD1 covers 7 bases. CDR1 and CDR2 from the germline V gene are SGHDT and YYEEEE. The CDR3 consists of 16 residues. The CDR3 reads CTSSLSADRLHNEQFS. As DNA, the CDR3 is TGTACCAGCAGCTTGTCGGCGGACAGGTTGCACAATGAGCAGTTCTCC.

This chain connects TRBV28 to TRBJ2-3; 7 bases map to TRBD2. The CDR3 length is 12 residues. The V segment lost 4 bases and the J segment 8 bases; nucleotides outside the gene matches: 3. Per the germline V gene, CDR1 is MDHEN and CDR2 is SYDVKM. The CDR3 loop reads CASSWGGGTQYF. The CDR3 bases are TGTGCCAGCAGTTGGGGGGGGGGTACGCAGTATTTT.

This clonotype is a singleton in its sample. A read error may explain this, as a much larger clone is one base away. The V and J genes are TRBV14 and TRBJ2-4; D unclear. The germline V gene encodes CDR1 SGHDN and CDR2 FVKESK. This CDR3 contains 15 residues. CDR3 sequence reads: CASSQDRSSKNIEYF. The CDR3, as DNA: TGTGCCAGCAGCCAAGACCGTTCGTCCAAAAACATTGAGTACTTC.

A few counts support this clonotype. A much larger clonotype is one base distant, so this may be a read error. The chain recombines TRBV5-4 with TRBJ2-1; 10 positions agree with TRBD2. V shed 4 bases and J 6 bases; nucleotides not matched to a gene: 7. Per the germline V gene, CDR1 is SGHNT and CDR2 is YYREEE (reference sequence). The CDR3 spans 15 residues. CDR3 amino acids: CASSLLAGRFNEQFF. CDR3 nucleotides: TGTGCCAGCAGCCTACTAGCGGGACGTTTCAATGAGCAGTTCTTC.

For this clonotype: A junction end diverges from the germline sequence, so it may reflect a read error. The chain carries TRBV6-5 and TRBJ2-5; no clear D gene. CDR1 and CDR2 from the germline V gene are MNHEY and SVGAGI. The CDR3 totals 13 residues. The chain's CDR3 is CASRPSHRETPYF. The CDR3 DNA sequence: TGTGCCAGCAGGCCCTCGCATCGCGAGACCCCGTACTTC.

This clonotype was detected many times. The rearrangement links TRBV6-1 to TRBJ1-2; no firm D call. This CDR3 is 14 amino acids long. V lost 1 base, J lost 5 bases, and 11 bases lay in between. Looked up from germline, CDR1 is MNHNS and CDR2 is SASEGT. CDR3 loop: CASSEDVRSYGYTF. The DNA for the CDR3 is TGTGCCAGCAGTGAAGATGTCAGATCATATGGCTACACCTTC.

On this clonotype itself: One end of the junction fails to match germline, which may point to a read error. This chain connects TRBV29-1 to TRBJ1-2; TRBD1 is a possible D gene (6 bases). This CDR3 is 11 amino acids long. Germline assignment: CDR1 SQVTM and CDR2 ANQGSEA. CDR3 nucleotides: TGCAGCGTTACCAGGGGCTATGTCTACACCTTC. Its translation: CSVTRGYVYTF.

This clonotype was counted once. This chain uses TRBV29-1 with TRBJ2-7, with 8 bases aligning to TRBD2. The CDR3 sequence is 14 residues long. Germline V CDR1 and CDR2: SQVTM, ANQGSEA. Trimming took 7 bases from V and 13 from J; bases not matched to a gene: 21. CDR3 nucleotides: TGCAGCGCATACATCGGGACTAGTAGCTACGAGTATTACTTC. Translating gives CSAYIGTSSYEYYF.

The rearrangement links TRBV5-6 to TRBJ2-7; no reliable D call. The germline gives CDR1 SGHDT, CDR2 YYEEEE. Trimming pared 6 bases from V and 7 bases from J, leaving 11 bases between. The CDR3 loop spans 11 amino acids. CDR3 protein: CASNMDLEQYF. In DNA, the CDR3 is TGTGCCAGCAACATGGACCTTGAGCAGTACTTC.

The chain employs TRBV28 and TRBJ2-2; D is unresolved. Germline CDR1 is MDHEN and CDR2 is SYDVKM. The V end lost 4 bases, the J end lost 7 bases, and 13 bases lay between the germline ends. The CDR3 is 14 amino acids. The CDR3 nucleotides read TGTGCCAGCAGTTCGCGTATCCGGAACGGGGAGCTGTTTTTT. This translates into CASSSRIRNGELFF.

A word on this clonotype: This may come from a read error, since a much larger clone is one base off. J is TRBJ2-7 and V is TRBV5-1; D may be TRBD1 (6 bases). In germline, CDR1 is SGHRS, CDR2 YFSETQ. The CDR3 runs 13 residues. In DNA form, the CDR3 reads TGCGCCGGCAGCTGGGACAAGTCCTACGAGCAGTACTTC. Encoded protein: CAGSWDKSYEQYF.

Comment on this clonotype: One end of the junction does not line up with germline, which may come from a read error. The J gene is TRBJ2-6, the V gene TRBV6-6; D gene uncertain. From germline, CDR1 is MNHNY and CDR2 SVGAGI (reference sequence). This CDR3 comprises 14 residues. The CDR3 DNA follows: TGCGCCAGCAGCATCGGCTCTGGGGTCAACGTCCTGACTTTC. This translates into CASSIGSGVNVLTF.